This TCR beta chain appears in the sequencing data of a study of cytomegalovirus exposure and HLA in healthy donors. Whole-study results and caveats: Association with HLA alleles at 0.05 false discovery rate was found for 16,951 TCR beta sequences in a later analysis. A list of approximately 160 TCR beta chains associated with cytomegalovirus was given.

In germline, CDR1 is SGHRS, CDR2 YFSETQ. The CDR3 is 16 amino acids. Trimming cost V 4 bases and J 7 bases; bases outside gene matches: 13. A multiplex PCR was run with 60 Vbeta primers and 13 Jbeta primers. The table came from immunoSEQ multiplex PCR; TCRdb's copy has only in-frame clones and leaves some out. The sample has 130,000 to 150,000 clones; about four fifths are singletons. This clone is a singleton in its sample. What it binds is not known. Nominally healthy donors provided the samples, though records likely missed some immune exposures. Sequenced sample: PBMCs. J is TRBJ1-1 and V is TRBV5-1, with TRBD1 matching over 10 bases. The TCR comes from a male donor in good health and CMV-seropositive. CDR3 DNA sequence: TGCGCCAGCAGCGGGGACAGGGGTAGTGGAGTGGGTGAAGCTTTCTTT. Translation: CASSGDRGSGVGEAFF. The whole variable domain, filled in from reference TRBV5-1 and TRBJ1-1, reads KAGVTQTPRYLIKTRGQQVTLSCSPISGHRSVSWYQQTPGQGLQFLFEYFSETQRNKGNFPGRFSGRQFSNSRSEMNVSTLELGDSALYLCASSGDRGSGVGEAFFGQGTRLTVV.